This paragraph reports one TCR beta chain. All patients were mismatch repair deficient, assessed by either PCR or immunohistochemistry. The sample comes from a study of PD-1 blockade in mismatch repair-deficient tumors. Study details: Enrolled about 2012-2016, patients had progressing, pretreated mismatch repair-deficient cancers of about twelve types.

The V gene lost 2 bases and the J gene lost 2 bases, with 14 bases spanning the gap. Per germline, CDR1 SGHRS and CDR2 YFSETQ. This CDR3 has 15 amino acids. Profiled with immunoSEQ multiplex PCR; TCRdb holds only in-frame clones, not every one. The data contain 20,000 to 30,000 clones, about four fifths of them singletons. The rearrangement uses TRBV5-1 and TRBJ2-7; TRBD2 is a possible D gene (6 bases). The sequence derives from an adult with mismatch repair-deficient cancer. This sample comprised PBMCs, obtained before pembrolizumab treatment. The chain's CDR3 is CASSFDSGYAYEQYF. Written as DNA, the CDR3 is TGCGCCAGCAGCTTTGATAGCGGCTATGCCTACGAGCAGTACTTC.